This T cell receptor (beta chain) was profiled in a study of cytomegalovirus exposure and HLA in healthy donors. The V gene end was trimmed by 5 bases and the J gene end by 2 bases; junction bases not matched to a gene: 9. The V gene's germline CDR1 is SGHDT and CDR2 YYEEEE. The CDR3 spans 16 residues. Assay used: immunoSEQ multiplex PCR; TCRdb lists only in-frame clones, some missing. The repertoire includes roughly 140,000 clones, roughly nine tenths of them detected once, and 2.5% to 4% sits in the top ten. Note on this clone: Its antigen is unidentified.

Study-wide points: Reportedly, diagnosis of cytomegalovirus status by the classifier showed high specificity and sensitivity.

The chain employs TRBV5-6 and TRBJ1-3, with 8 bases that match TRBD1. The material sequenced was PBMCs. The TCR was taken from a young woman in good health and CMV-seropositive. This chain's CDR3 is CASSPTVQGAGNTIYF. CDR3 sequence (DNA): TGTGCCAGCAGTCCAACAGTACAGGGGGCTGGAAACACCATATATTTT.